This TCR beta chain was sequenced in a study of cytomegalovirus exposure and HLA in healthy donors. Looking at the study overall: Drawn from HLA-typed donors, tens of millions of unique TCRs were held in an early data release.

On this clone itself: Its antigen is as yet unknown.

General study results and limits: The analysis excluded some indistinguishable V segments, including TRBV6-2 and TRBV6-3. When a later analysis compared HLA-associated TCR beta chains with equally common others, the HLA-associated chains turned out to be more clonally expanded and to have lower generation probabilities. Data from an earlier analysis indicated that most TCR beta V segments were productive either about 90% or about 30% of the time.

In the PCR, 60 Vbeta and 13 Jbeta primers were used. Assay: immunoSEQ multiplex PCR; the TCRdb copy retains only in-frame clones and omits some. The table records tens of thousands of clones, roughly 50% of them present only once. The CDR3 extends over 17 amino acids. V lost 3 bases and J lost 7; bases outside the gene matches: 15. The germline CDR1 and CDR2 sequences are MGHRA and YSYEKL. This receptor was taken from a human donor in good health. Material: PBMCs. This rearrangement joins TRBV4-1 to TRBJ2-4; 7 bases line up with TRBD2. The CDR3 loop is CASSHPSGTSSRNIQYF. Written as DNA, the CDR3 is TGCGCCAGCAGCCACCCCAGCGGGACTTCCTCGAGGAACATTCAGTACTTC.